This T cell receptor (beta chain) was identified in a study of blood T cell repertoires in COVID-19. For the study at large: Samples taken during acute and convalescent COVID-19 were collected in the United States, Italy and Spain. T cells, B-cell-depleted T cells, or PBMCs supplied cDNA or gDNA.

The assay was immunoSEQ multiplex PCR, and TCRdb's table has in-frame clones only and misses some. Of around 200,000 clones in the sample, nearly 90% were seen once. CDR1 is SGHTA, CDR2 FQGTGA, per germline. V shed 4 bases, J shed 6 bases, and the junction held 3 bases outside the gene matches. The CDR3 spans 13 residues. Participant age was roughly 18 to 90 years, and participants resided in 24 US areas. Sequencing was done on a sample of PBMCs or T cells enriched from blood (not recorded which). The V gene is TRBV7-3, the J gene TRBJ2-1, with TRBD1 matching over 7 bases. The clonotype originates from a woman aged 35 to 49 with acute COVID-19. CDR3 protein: CASSSRTGNEQFF. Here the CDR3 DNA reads TGTGCCAGCAGCTCCAGGACAGGCAATGAGCAGTTCTTC.